The rows below give T cell receptor beta chains drawn from one sample of a study of response to subunit inactivated influenza vaccine. TCRdb fed the RT-PCR reads into MiXCR, producing one record per CDR3 protein. The sample comprises 590,000 or so distinct CDR3 sequences, 14% of which are singletons, and roughly 7.2% rests with the top ten. The input for sequencing was PBMCs from blood, taken approximately 15 days before vaccination. These receptor sequences come from a man aged 50 to 60 who received an inactivated influenza vaccine. Each CDR3 is given with its conserved first and last residue. The D gene is left open where the match is weak. Expanded clones are given a class, and other clones once, few, many or no size at all.

j_call | clone_size | v_call | d_call | cdr3_nt | cdr3_aa
TRBJ2-4 | many | TRBV7-2 | TRBD2 | TGTGCCAGCAGCTTTGGACTAGCGGGGGTAGGAGCCAAAAACATTCAGTACTTC | CASSFGLAGVGAKNIQYF
TRBJ2-3 | - | TRBV29-1 | - | TGCAGCGCCAGTGGCGCCTTGGGGGATACGCAGTATTTT | CSASGALGDTQYF
TRBJ2-7 | few | TRBV21-1 | - | TGTGCCAGCAGCCATGCATTCGACGAGCAGTACTTC | CASSHAFDEQYF
TRBJ2-7 | - | TRBV7-6 | - | TGTGCCAGCAGGGAACTGGGACGGGGCGAGCAGTACTTC | CASRELGRGEQYF
TRBJ2-1 | many | TRBV7-6 | - | TGTGCCAGCAGCTTACTCGTTAGCGGAAACTCCTACAATGAGCAGTTCTTC | CASSLLVSGNSYNEQFF
TRBJ2-1 | many | TRBV11-2 | - | TGTGCCAGCAGCTCGGACGGATTCTACAATGAGCAGTTCTTC | CASSSDGFYNEQFF
TRBJ1-1 | - | TRBV5-1 | - | TGCGCCAGCAGCTTGAGGACGGAAGGAAACACTGAAGCTTTCTTT | CASSLRTEGNTEAFF
TRBJ2-1 | - | TRBV5-1 | - | TGCGCCAGCAGGGTAGCGGCTAGCTCCTACAATGAGCAGTTCTTC | CASRVAASSYNEQFF
TRBJ2-7 | few | TRBV5-6 | TRBD1 | TGTGCCAGCAGCTTTTCGACCAGGGGGTACGAGCAGTACTTC | CASSFSTRGYEQYF
TRBJ2-1 | few | TRBV20-1 | TRBD2 | TGCAGTGCTAGATGGACTAGCGGGAGGTGGAATGAGCAGTTCTTC | CSARWTSGRWNEQFF
TRBJ2-3 | many | TRBV12-3/TRBV12-4 | - | TGTGCCAGCAGTTCTACAGGTCTTCTGGATACGCAGTATTTT | CASSSTGLLDTQYF
TRBJ2-7 | few | TRBV12-3/TRBV12-4 | TRBD1 | TGTGCCAGCGCGGGGCAGGGGGCCTCCTACGAGCAGTACTTC | CASAGQGASYEQYF
TRBJ2-5 | - | TRBV4-1 | - | TGCGCCAGCAGCCAAGAGAGACGTCAGGGGCTAGAGACCCAGTACTTC | CASSQERRQGLETQYF
TRBJ2-1 | few | TRBV5-1 | - | TGCGCCAGCAGCTTGGCCCCTAGAAGGTACAATGAGCAGTTCTTC | CASSLAPRRYNEQFF
TRBJ1-1 | - | TRBV6-1 | - | TGTGCCAGCAGTGAATCGGGACGACCGGAAGCTTTCTTT | CASSESGRPEAFF
TRBJ1-3 | - | TRBV6-5 | TRBD1 | TGTGCCAGCAGTTACCCAGGGGGAGGAAACACCATATATTTT | CASSYPGGGNTIYF
TRBJ2-1 | few | TRBV7-8 | TRBD2 | TGTGCCAGCAGCTTACTCGCTAGCGGGGGGGGCGATGAGCAGTTCTTC | CASSLLASGGGDEQFF
TRBJ2-3 | few | TRBV12-3/TRBV12-4 | TRBD1 | TGTGCCAGCAGCCCGACAGGGACGGCAGATACGCAGTATTTT | CASSPTGTADTQYF
TRBJ2-3 | few | TRBV3-1 | - | TGTGCCAGCAGCCAAGATAGGAGTCCCGGCACAGATACGCAGTATTTT | CASSQDRSPGTDTQYF
TRBJ2-7 | few | TRBV6-5 | TRBD1 | TGTGCCAGCAGTTCGGGACAGTGGGGCTACGAGCAGTACTTC | CASSSGQWGYEQYF
TRBJ2-5 | - | TRBV20-1 | - | TGCAGTGCTAGAGGACTAGGACGCTTGGTGGAGACCCAGTACTTC | CSARGLGRLVETQYF
TRBJ2-7 | - | TRBV9 | TRBD2 | TGTGCCAGCAGCAAGGGACTAGCCTCCTACGAGCAGTACTTC | CASSKGLASYEQYF
TRBJ2-2 | - | TRBV5-6 | - | TGTGCCAGCAGCGCGGGAGGACAGGGGCCCACATCCACCGGGGAGCTGTTTTTT | CASSAGGQGPTSTGELFF
TRBJ2-1 | few | TRBV6-2/TRBV6-3 | - | TGTGCCAGCAGTTACTCGATGGGGACCAGGGGCAATGAGCAGTTCTTC | CASSYSMGTRGNEQFF
TRBJ2-1 | - | TRBV7-2 | - | TGTGCCAGCAGCTTAGGCTGGGGAGCAACGGAGCAGTTCTTC | CASSLGWGATEQFF
TRBJ2-4 | many | TRBV6-2/TRBV6-3 | - | TGTGCCAGCAGTAAACAAAACATTCAGTACTTC | CASSKQNIQYF
TRBJ2-7 | few | TRBV5-1 | TRBD1 | TGCGCCAGCAGCTTGGCTACGACAGGGTTCTATTACGAGCAGTACTTC | CASSLATTGFYYEQYF
TRBJ2-4 | - | TRBV20-1 | TRBD2 | TGCAGTGCTAGAGCAATAGCGGGGAACAACATTCAGTACTTC | CSARAIAGNNIQYF
TRBJ1-2 | few | TRBV12-3/TRBV12-4 | TRBD1 | TGTGCCAGCCGAACAGGGGGCGGTGGCTACACCTTC | CASRTGGGGYTF
TRBJ2-1 | many | TRBV7-2 | TRBD1 | TGTGCCAGCAGCCCCCGGGACAGCGATACGGATGAGCAGTTCTTC | CASSPRDSDTDEQFF
TRBJ1-2 | - | TRBV5-5 | - | TGTGCCAGCGGACGTACAGGGCCCCTCCAGAACTATGGCTACACCTTC | CASGRTGPLQNYGYTF
TRBJ2-7 | - | TRBV20-1 | - | TGCAGTGCTTCGACTTCCGGGAGCTCCTACGAGCAGTACTTC | CSASTSGSSYEQYF
TRBJ1-5 | few | TRBV11-2 | - | TGTGCCAGCAGCCTCAGGGGATCAGGGAATTCTTGGTCAGGCAATCAGCCCCAGCATTTT | CASSLRGSGNSWSGNQPQHF
TRBJ2-6 | few | TRBV14 | - | TGTGCCAGCAGCCAAGTGGCCCCAGGGCCCGGGGCCAACGTCCTGACTTTC | CASSQVAPGPGANVLTF
TRBJ1-1 | few | TRBV5-1 | - | TGCGCCAGCAGCCGGGACGGCCCGGGGAACACTGAAGCTTTCTTT | CASSRDGPGNTEAFF
TRBJ2-2 | - | TRBV5-1 | - | TGCGCCAGCAGCTTGGTGCCTGGTCCCGGGACCGGCGGGGAGCTGTTTTTT | CASSLVPGPGTGGELFF
TRBJ2-7 | few | TRBV29-1 | TRBD1 | TGCAGCGTTGAATCAGGGCAGGGGGCGATTCATATTGTCGAGCAGTACTTC | CSVESGQGAIHIVEQYF
TRBJ2-2 | few | TRBV12-3/TRBV12-4 | - | TGTGCCAGCAGACCCCATGGAGGTGGCGGGGAGCTGTTTTTT | CASRPHGGGGELFF
TRBJ1-1 | - | TRBV27 | - | TGTGCCAGCAGTTTCTGGGCGGCGAACACTGAAGCTTTCTTT | CASSFWAANTEAFF
TRBJ1-1 | few | TRBV2 | - | TGTGCCAGCGCCGGACTGAGGAACACTGAAGCTTTCTTT | CASAGLRNTEAFF
TRBJ2-7 | few | TRBV10-3 | TRBD2 | TGTGCCAGCCAAGAGGGACTAGAACGTTACGAGCAGTACTTC | CASQEGLERYEQYF
TRBJ2-5 | few | TRBV5-1 | - | TGCGCCAGCAAATCTCAGGGTGTGGCAGAAGAGACCCAGTACTTC | CASKSQGVAEETQYF
TRBJ1-2 | few | TRBV6-1 | - | TGTGCCAGCAGTAAAATAGAGGGGTACCATGGCTACACCTTC | CASSKIEGYHGYTF
TRBJ2-1 | few | TRBV4-3 | TRBD2 | TGCGCCAGCAGCCAAGAACCCCCGGGGGGGGGAGTAGCCTACAATGAGCAGTTCTTC | CASSQEPPGGGVAYNEQFF
TRBJ1-5 | many | TRBV28 | - | TGTGCCAGCACACCGGGGGGCCAGCCCCAGCATTTT | CASTPGGQPQHF
TRBJ2-7 | - | TRBV20-1 | - | TGCAGTGCTAGATCACCCGGGACTCGAACCACCTACGAGCAGTACTTC | CSARSPGTRTTYEQYF
TRBJ2-7 | few | TRBV7-8 | TRBD1 | TGTGCCAGCAGCATTGGGGACAGGGTTACCCACGAGCAGTACTTC | CASSIGDRVTHEQYF
TRBJ2-3 | few | TRBV7-6 | - | TGTGCCAGCAGCTTAGCAAGATGGAGGGAACGGGATACGCAGTATTTT | CASSLARWRERDTQYF
TRBJ1-4 | many | TRBV6-5 | TRBD1 | TGTGCCAGCAGTTACTCGGGGACAGGGGATGAAAAACTGTTTTTT | CASSYSGTGDEKLFF
TRBJ2-1 | many | TRBV20-1 | TRBD2 | TGCAGTGCTTCCGCTAGCGGGAGAGCTTACAATGAGCAGTTCTTC | CSASASGRAYNEQFF
TRBJ2-7 | few | TRBV7-3 | - | TGTGCCAGCAGCTTAGCGCCCGCCTACGAGCAGTACTTC | CASSLAPAYEQYF
TRBJ2-5 | many | TRBV9 | TRBD2 | TGTGCCAGCAGTGACAGCGGGGGACCTCAAGAGACCCAGTACTTC | CASSDSGGPQETQYF
TRBJ2-3 | - | TRBV7-9 | - | TGTGCCAGCAGCTTACGGGAGTATCGGGATACGCAGTATTTT | CASSLREYRDTQYF
TRBJ2-7 | few | TRBV27 | - | TGTGCCAGCAGTTTAATGGGGCCTTACTCCTACGAGCAGTACTTC | CASSLMGPYSYEQYF